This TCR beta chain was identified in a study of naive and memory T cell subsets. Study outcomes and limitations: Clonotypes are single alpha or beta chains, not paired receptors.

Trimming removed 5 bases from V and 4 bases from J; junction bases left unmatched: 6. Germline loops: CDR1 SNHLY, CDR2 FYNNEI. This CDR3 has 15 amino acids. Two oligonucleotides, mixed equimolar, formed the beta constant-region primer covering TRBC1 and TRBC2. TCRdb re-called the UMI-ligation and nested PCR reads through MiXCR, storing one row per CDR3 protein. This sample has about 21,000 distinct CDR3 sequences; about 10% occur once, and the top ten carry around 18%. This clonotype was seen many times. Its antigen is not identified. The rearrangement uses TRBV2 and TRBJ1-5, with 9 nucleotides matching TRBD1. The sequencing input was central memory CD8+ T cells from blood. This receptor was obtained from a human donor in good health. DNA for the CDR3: TGTGCCAGCAGTTGGACAGGGGACGGGAATCAGCCCCAGCATTTT. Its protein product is CASSWTGDGNQPQHF.